The rows below give T cell receptor beta chains drawn from one sample of a study of T cells in Graves' hyperthyroidism and ophthalmopathy. TCRdb re-called the multiplex PCR reads with MiXCR, one entry per CDR3 protein. The sample carries nearly 110,000 distinct CDR3 sequences, roughly 15% recorded once. Sequenced sample: blood. These receptors were obtained from a woman aged 45-60 years with Graves' hyperthyroidism. Each CDR3 is given with its conserved first and last residue. Each record gives: J gene, clone size, V gene, D gene, CDR3 protein, CDR3 DNA. The D gene is left open where the match is weak. Size is stated for part of the rows, as once, few or many counts, or as a class when the clone is expanded.

J gene: TRBJ2-5
clone size: many
V gene: TRBV20-1
D gene: .
CDR3 protein: CSVVPGWEETQYF
CDR3 DNA: TGCAGTGTCGTGCCAGGGTGGGAAGAGACCCAGTACTTC

J gene: TRBJ2-3
clone size: many
V gene: TRBV20-1
D gene: TRBD2
CDR3 protein: CSADPTSGTDTQYF
CDR3 DNA: TGCAGTGCGGACCCGACTAGCGGGACAGATACGCAGTATTTT

J gene: TRBJ1-2
clone size: few
V gene: TRBV6-4
D gene: .
CDR3 protein: CASSGELRVHCYGYTF
CDR3 DNA: TGTGCCAGCAGCGGCGAACTCAGGGTGCATTGCTATGGCTACACCTTC

J gene: TRBJ2-3
clone size: .
V gene: TRBV7-2
D gene: .
CDR3 protein: CASSPLFRLQGGHTDTQYF
CDR3 DNA: TGTGCCAGCAGCCCTTTATTCCGATTACAGGGAGGCCACACAGATACGCAGTATTTT

J gene: TRBJ1-1
clone size: many
V gene: TRBV4-1
D gene: .
CDR3 protein: CASSHRLYTEAFF
CDR3 DNA: TGCGCCAGCAGCCATCGATTGTACACTGAAGCTTTCTTT

J gene: TRBJ2-1
clone size: many
V gene: TRBV11-2
D gene: TRBD2
CDR3 protein: CASSLALAGAHEQFF
CDR3 DNA: TGTGCCAGCAGTCTGGCACTAGCGGGAGCCCATGAGCAGTTCTTC

J gene: TRBJ1-5
clone size: many
V gene: TRBV6-5
D gene: .
CDR3 protein: CASSYRSQPQHF
CDR3 DNA: TGTGCCAGCAGTTACCGAAGTCAGCCCCAGCATTTT

J gene: TRBJ1-5
clone size: many
V gene: TRBV20-1
D gene: .
CDR3 protein: CSARLATNQPQHF
CDR3 DNA: TGCAGTGCCCGACTCGCAACCAATCAGCCCCAGCATTTT

J gene: TRBJ2-1
clone size: .
V gene: TRBV20-1
D gene: TRBD1
CDR3 protein: CSAPGTGTVNNEQFF
CDR3 DNA: TGCAGTGCCCCCGGGACCGGGACAGTAAACAATGAGCAGTTCTTC

J gene: TRBJ2-3
clone size: many
V gene: TRBV12-5
D gene: TRBD2
CDR3 protein: CASGSTSGRALTDTQYF
CDR3 DNA: TGTGCTAGTGGTTCTACTAGCGGGAGGGCCCTGACAGATACGCAGTATTTT

J gene: TRBJ2-1
clone size: .
V gene: TRBV11-2
D gene: TRBD2
CDR3 protein: CASSFSSGSVYNEQFF
CDR3 DNA: TGTGCCAGCAGCTTTTCTAGCGGGAGTGTCTACAATGAGCAGTTCTTC

J gene: TRBJ1-2
clone size: many
V gene: TRBV20-1
D gene: .
CDR3 protein: CSASQRGGLFGYTF
CDR3 DNA: TGCAGTGCTAGCCAACGTGGGGGGCTCTTTGGCTACACCTTC

J gene: TRBJ2-1
clone size: many
V gene: TRBV20-1
D gene: TRBD2
CDR3 protein: CSARSREGGSYNEQFF
CDR3 DNA: TGCAGTGCTAGGTCCAGGGAGGGCGGTTCCTACAATGAGCAGTTCTTC

J gene: TRBJ2-2
clone size: many
V gene: TRBV11-2
D gene: TRBD2
CDR3 protein: CASDPTSGVGELFF
CDR3 DNA: TGTGCCAGCGACCCCACTAGCGGTGTCGGGGAGCTGTTTTTT

J gene: TRBJ2-2
clone size: many
V gene: TRBV11-1
D gene: .
CDR3 protein: CASSLAGRRATGELFF
CDR3 DNA: TGTGCCAGCAGCTTAGCTGGCAGGAGAGCCACCGGGGAGCTGTTTTTT

J gene: TRBJ1-2
clone size: many
V gene: TRBV6-2/TRBV6-3
D gene: TRBD1
CDR3 protein: CATHWDRGYGYTF
CDR3 DNA: TGTGCCACCCATTGGGACAGGGGATATGGCTACACCTTC

J gene: TRBJ2-1
clone size: many
V gene: TRBV3-1
D gene: TRBD2
CDR3 protein: CASSPRGTSGGNEQFF
CDR3 DNA: TGTGCCAGCAGCCCGAGAGGGACTAGCGGGGGGAATGAGCAGTTCTTC